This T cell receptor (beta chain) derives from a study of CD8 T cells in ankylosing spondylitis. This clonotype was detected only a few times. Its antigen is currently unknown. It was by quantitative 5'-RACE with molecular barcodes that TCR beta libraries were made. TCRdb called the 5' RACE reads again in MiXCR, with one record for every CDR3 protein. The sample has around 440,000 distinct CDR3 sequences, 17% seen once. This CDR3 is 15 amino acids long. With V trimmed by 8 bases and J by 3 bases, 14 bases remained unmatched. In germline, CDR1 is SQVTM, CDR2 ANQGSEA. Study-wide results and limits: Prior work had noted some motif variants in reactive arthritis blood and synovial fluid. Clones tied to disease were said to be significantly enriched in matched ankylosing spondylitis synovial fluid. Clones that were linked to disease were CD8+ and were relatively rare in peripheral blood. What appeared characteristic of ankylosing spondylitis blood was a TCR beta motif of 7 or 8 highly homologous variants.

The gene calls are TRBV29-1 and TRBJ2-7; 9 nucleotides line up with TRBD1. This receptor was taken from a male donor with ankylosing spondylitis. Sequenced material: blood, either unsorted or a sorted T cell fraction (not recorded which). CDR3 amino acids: CSILKVVGQGYEQYF. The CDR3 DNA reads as TGCAGCATCCTGAAGGTGGTGGGACAGGGCTACGAGCAGTACTTC.